A selection of T cell receptor beta chains follows, all from one sample in a study of Ad26.COV2.S vaccination and SARS-CoV-2 variants. Sequenced by immunoSEQ multiplex PCR; TCRdb stores in-frame clones only, minus some. The sample records some 370,000 clones, about 83% being singletons. The sample in question was peripheral blood, obtained in a trial of Ad26.COV2.S vaccine versus placebo. The receptor source for this set is a person aged 18 to 65 who received the Ad26.COV2.S COVID-19 vaccine or a placebo. The CDR3 runs from the conserved cysteine through the conserved F or W. Fields, in order: clone size, D gene, CDR3 length, J gene, V gene, CDR3 DNA, CDR3 protein. D genes are given only for firm matches. Clone size is stated in some rows and not others, as once, few, many or a class when expanded.

abundance: once
d_gene: NA
len: 13
j_gene: TRBJ2-1
v_gene: TRBV6-5
CDR3nt: TGTGCCAGCAGTTACACCAACCAAAATGAGCAGTTCTTC
CDR3aa: CASSYTNQNEQFF

abundance: NA
d_gene: TRBD1
len: 15
j_gene: TRBJ2-1
v_gene: TRBV5-1
CDR3nt: TGCGCCAGCAGCCCCAGGGGGCAGAGCTACAATGAGCAGTTCTTC
CDR3aa: CASSPRGQSYNEQFF

abundance: NA
d_gene: NA
len: 11
j_gene: TRBJ2-7
v_gene: TRBV29-1
CDR3nt: TGCAGCGTTGAAGGGGCCTACGAGCAGTACTTC
CDR3aa: CSVEGAYEQYF

abundance: NA
d_gene: TRBD1
len: 15
j_gene: TRBJ1-1
v_gene: TRBV7-2
CDR3nt: TGTGCCAGCAGCTTAGGGACAGGGTGGAGGACTGAAGCTTTCTTT
CDR3aa: CASSLGTGWRTEAFF

abundance: once
d_gene: TRBD1
len: 13
j_gene: TRBJ1-2
v_gene: TRBV6-5
CDR3nt: TGTGCCAGCAATTTCCAGGGGGCGGGTGGCTACACCTTC
CDR3aa: CASNFQGAGGYTF

abundance: NA
d_gene: NA
len: 13
j_gene: TRBJ2-7
v_gene: TRBV27
CDR3nt: TGTGCCAGCAGTTTCTCAGAGGTTTACGAGCAGTACTTC
CDR3aa: CASSFSEVYEQYF

abundance: NA
d_gene: NA
len: 13
j_gene: TRBJ1-1
v_gene: TRBV24-1
CDR3nt: TGTGCCACCAGTGGGCAGCTGAACACTGAAGCTTTCTTT
CDR3aa: CATSGQLNTEAFF

abundance: few
d_gene: NA
len: 15
j_gene: TRBJ2-3
v_gene: TRBV3-1/TRBV3-2
CDR3nt: TGTGCCAGCAGCCAGGAACTAGTGAGAGGAGATACGCAGTATTTT
CDR3aa: CASSQELVRGDTQYF

abundance: NA
d_gene: NA
len: 13
j_gene: TRBJ2-5
v_gene: TRBV29-1
CDR3nt: TGCAGCGTTGCTCCCAGGGTACAAGAGACCCAGTACTTC
CDR3aa: CSVAPRVQETQYF

abundance: few
d_gene: TRBD2
len: 15
j_gene: TRBJ2-7
v_gene: TRBV15
CDR3nt: TGTGCCACCAGCAGAGCGGAACTAGCGGGGGACGAGCAGTACTTC
CDR3aa: CATSRAELAGDEQYF

abundance: NA
d_gene: NA
len: 14
j_gene: TRBJ1-2
v_gene: TRBV24-1
CDR3nt: TGTGCCACCAGTGACTCAGGACGGACCCGTGGCTACACCTTC
CDR3aa: CATSDSGRTRGYTF

abundance: NA
d_gene: TRBD1
len: 14
j_gene: TRBJ1-1
v_gene: TRBV19
CDR3nt: TGTGCCAGTAGTACAGGGGGTGCGAACACTGAAGCTTTCTTT
CDR3aa: CASSTGGANTEAFF

abundance: NA
d_gene: TRBD1
len: 14
j_gene: TRBJ1-1
v_gene: TRBV6-6
CDR3nt: TGTGCCAGCAGTCGACAGGGCGGGGGAACTGAAGCTTTCTTT
CDR3aa: CASSRQGGGTEAFF

abundance: few
d_gene: NA
len: 14
j_gene: TRBJ2-5
v_gene: TRBV12-5
CDR3nt: TGTGCTAGTGGGTATCTTGGCGGAAAAGAGACCCAGTACTTC
CDR3aa: CASGYLGGKETQYF

abundance: NA
d_gene: NA
len: 13
j_gene: TRBJ2-5
v_gene: TRBV6-5
CDR3nt: TGTGCCAGCAATCGACAGGAACAAGAGACCCAGTACTTC
CDR3aa: CASNRQEQETQYF

abundance: NA
d_gene: NA
len: 20
j_gene: TRBJ1-2
v_gene: TRBV4-1
CDR3nt: TGCGCCAGCAGCCAAGAAAGTCTAAGGGGGTATGGCAGAGGTGACTATGGCTACACCTTC
CDR3aa: CASSQESLRGYGRGDYGYTF

abundance: NA
d_gene: NA
len: 15
j_gene: TRBJ2-2
v_gene: TRBV11-3
CDR3nt: TGTGCCTCTTGCGGAGGGGAGAGGGACACCGGGGAGCTGTTTTTT
CDR3aa: CASCGGERDTGELFF

abundance: NA
d_gene: NA
len: 15
j_gene: TRBJ1-4
v_gene: TRBV6-5
CDR3nt: TGTGCCAGCAGCGCAGGGGCGGGAGCTAATGAAAAACTGTTTTTT
CDR3aa: CASSAGAGANEKLFF

abundance: NA
d_gene: NA
len: 13
j_gene: TRBJ1-3
v_gene: TRBV6-5
CDR3nt: TGTGCCAGCAGTTACTCGCCAGGAAACACCATATATTTT
CDR3aa: CASSYSPGNTIYF

abundance: NA
d_gene: TRBD1
len: 15
j_gene: TRBJ2-7
v_gene: TRBV6-5
CDR3nt: TGTGCCAGCAGTTACGGGACAGGGGGGGGTTACGAGCAGTACTTC
CDR3aa: CASSYGTGGGYEQYF

abundance: NA
d_gene: TRBD1
len: 14
j_gene: TRBJ2-1
v_gene: TRBV5-4
CDR3nt: TGTGCCAGCAGCCAAGACAGGGGCGGTCGTGAGCAGTTCTTC
CDR3aa: CASSQDRGGREQFF

abundance: NA
d_gene: NA
len: 13
j_gene: TRBJ1-1
v_gene: TRBV19
CDR3nt: TGTGCCAGTAGTATAAACGGAAACACTGAAGCTTTCTTT
CDR3aa: CASSINGNTEAFF

abundance: NA
d_gene: NA
len: 14
j_gene: TRBJ1-3
v_gene: TRBV6-5
CDR3nt: TGTGCCAGCAGTTACGGGGGGGCTGGAAACACCATATATTTT
CDR3aa: CASSYGGAGNTIYF

abundance: few
d_gene: TRBD1
len: 15
j_gene: TRBJ2-1
v_gene: TRBV11-3
CDR3nt: TGTGCCAGCAGCCCAGGGGGCGTACCCTACAATGAGCAGTTCTTC
CDR3aa: CASSPGGVPYNEQFF

abundance: once
d_gene: TRBD2
len: 14
j_gene: TRBJ2-7
v_gene: TRBV6-1
CDR3nt: TGTGCCAGCAGTGAAAGCGGGGGAGCCAACGAGCAGTACTTC
CDR3aa: CASSESGGANEQYF

abundance: NA
d_gene: NA
len: 13
j_gene: TRBJ1-4
v_gene: TRBV7-8
CDR3nt: TGTGCCAGCACCCTTGACCGGGGGGGAAAACTGTTTTTT
CDR3aa: CASTLDRGGKLFF

abundance: NA
d_gene: TRBD1
len: 14
j_gene: TRBJ2-3
v_gene: TRBV5-1
CDR3nt: TGCGCCAGCGCCCTACAGGGGCGGTGGGATACGCAGTATTTT
CDR3aa: CASALQGRWDTQYF

abundance: NA
d_gene: NA
len: 14
j_gene: TRBJ2-7
v_gene: TRBV6-5
CDR3nt: TGTGCCAGCAGTTTCGACCTAGCGACCTACGAGCAGTACTTC
CDR3aa: CASSFDLATYEQYF

abundance: NA
d_gene: NA
len: 14
j_gene: TRBJ2-3
v_gene: TRBV18
CDR3nt: TGTGCCAGCTCACCTACCTTATCTGCGGATACGCAGTATTTT
CDR3aa: CASSPTLSADTQYF

abundance: once
d_gene: NA
len: 12
j_gene: TRBJ1-4
v_gene: TRBV7-2
CDR3nt: TGTGCCAGCAGCCAAACTAATGAAAAACTGTTTTTT
CDR3aa: CASSQTNEKLFF

abundance: few
d_gene: TRBD1
len: 15
j_gene: TRBJ2-7
v_gene: TRBV6-6
CDR3nt: TGTGCCAGCAGTTACTCCGACAGGGGGAACTACGAGCAGTACTTC
CDR3aa: CASSYSDRGNYEQYF

abundance: NA
d_gene: NA
len: 15
j_gene: TRBJ1-2
v_gene: TRBV28
CDR3nt: TGTGCCAGCGGTGGTGGGTTGGGGTCGGCTAGGGGCTACACCTTC
CDR3aa: CASGGGLGSARGYTF

abundance: few
d_gene: TRBD1
len: 16
j_gene: TRBJ1-1
v_gene: TRBV2
CDR3nt: TGTGCCAGCAGTGAAATCTGGGACAGCCTAAACACTGAAGCTTTCTTT
CDR3aa: CASSEIWDSLNTEAFF

abundance: NA
d_gene: NA
len: 18
j_gene: TRBJ2-1
v_gene: TRBV11-2
CDR3nt: TGTGCCAGCAGCTTAGCTAAAATTTTCCCACTCCCCTACAATGAGCAGTTCTTC
CDR3aa: CASSLAKIFPLPYNEQFF

abundance: NA
d_gene: NA
len: 13
j_gene: TRBJ2-1
v_gene: TRBV11-3
CDR3nt: TGTGCCAGCAGCTTAGCACTAGAAGAGGAGCAGTTCTTC
CDR3aa: CASSLALEEEQFF

abundance: NA
d_gene: NA
len: 16
j_gene: TRBJ1-2
v_gene: TRBV5-6
CDR3nt: TGTGCCAGCAGCTTGAACGGACAACCGAGGGGCTATGGCTACACCTTC
CDR3aa: CASSLNGQPRGYGYTF

abundance: NA
d_gene: NA
len: 17
j_gene: TRBJ2-2
v_gene: TRBV9
CDR3nt: TGTGCCAGCAGCGTTTTTGGTGGGCGCCAGGACACCGGGGAGCTGTTTTTT
CDR3aa: CASSVFGGRQDTGELFF

abundance: NA
d_gene: NA
len: 13
j_gene: TRBJ2-7
v_gene: TRBV27
CDR3nt: TGTGCCAGCAGACCCCTTCTAGTGCGCGAGCAGTACTTC
CDR3aa: CASRPLLVREQYF

abundance: NA
d_gene: NA
len: 14
j_gene: TRBJ2-2
v_gene: TRBV11-3
CDR3nt: TGTGCCAGCACCATCGTTTCGAACACCGGGGAGCTGTTTTTT
CDR3aa: CASTIVSNTGELFF

abundance: NA
d_gene: TRBD2
len: 14
j_gene: TRBJ2-5
v_gene: TRBV9
CDR3nt: TGTGCCAGCAGCCCTCGGGGGGGGAGAGAGACCCAGTACTTC
CDR3aa: CASSPRGGRETQYF

abundance: once
d_gene: NA
len: 13
j_gene: TRBJ1-1
v_gene: TRBV11-2
CDR3nt: TGTGCCAGCAGCTTAGGGGGGAACCCTGAAGCTTTCTTT
CDR3aa: CASSLGGNPEAFF

abundance: many
d_gene: NA
len: 15
j_gene: TRBJ1-1
v_gene: TRBV6-5
CDR3nt: TGTGCCAGCAGTTACACGGGGCAGGGGCACACTGAAGCTTTCTTT
CDR3aa: CASSYTGQGHTEAFF

abundance: NA
d_gene: NA
len: 15
j_gene: TRBJ1-2
v_gene: TRBV9
CDR3nt: TGTGCCAGCAGCGAGGGCCCGGGAGCTCAATATGGCTACACCTTC
CDR3aa: CASSEGPGAQYGYTF

abundance: NA
d_gene: TRBD1
len: 15
j_gene: TRBJ2-5
v_gene: TRBV7-7
CDR3nt: TGTGCCAGCAGCTCGGGACAGGGGCACCAAGAGACCCAGTACTTC
CDR3aa: CASSSGQGHQETQYF

abundance: NA
d_gene: TRBD1
len: 19
j_gene: TRBJ2-1
v_gene: TRBV12-5
CDR3nt: TGTGCTAGTGGTTTGGTCGCCTCCCCCGGGACAGGCTCCTACAATGAGCAGTTCTTC
CDR3aa: CASGLVASPGTGSYNEQFF

abundance: NA
d_gene: NA
len: 12
j_gene: TRBJ2-2
v_gene: TRBV5-5
CDR3nt: TGTGCCAGCACTTGGGAGACCGGGGAGCTGTTTTTT
CDR3aa: CASTWETGELFF

abundance: NA
d_gene: TRBD2
len: 15
j_gene: TRBJ2-1
v_gene: TRBV7-9
CDR3nt: TGTGCCAGCAGCACTAGCGGGGGGGCCTACAATGAGCAGTTCTTC
CDR3aa: CASSTSGGAYNEQFF

abundance: NA
d_gene: TRBD1
len: 16
j_gene: TRBJ2-3
v_gene: TRBV3-1/TRBV3-2
CDR3nt: TGTGCCAGCAGCCAAGCTACAGGGGGTATCGCAGATACGCAGTATTTT
CDR3aa: CASSQATGGIADTQYF

abundance: NA
d_gene: TRBD2
len: 14
j_gene: TRBJ2-5
v_gene: TRBV7-6
CDR3nt: TGTGCCAGCAGCCTACAGCGGGGGACGGAGACCCAGTACTTC
CDR3aa: CASSLQRGTETQYF

abundance: NA
d_gene: TRBD2
len: 16
j_gene: TRBJ2-1
v_gene: TRBV9
CDR3nt: TGTGCCAGCAGCCCGGGCGTAGCGGGAGCCCACAATGAGCAGTTCTTC
CDR3aa: CASSPGVAGAHNEQFF

abundance: NA
d_gene: NA
len: 15
j_gene: TRBJ1-2
v_gene: TRBV27
CDR3nt: TGTGCCAGCAGTTTATCAGGGAACCTATACTATGGCTACACCTTC
CDR3aa: CASSLSGNLYYGYTF

abundance: once
d_gene: NA
len: 15
j_gene: TRBJ2-7
v_gene: TRBV5-1
CDR3nt: TGCGCCAGCAGCTTTCGTCAATCGAGCTCCTACGAGCAGTACTTC
CDR3aa: CASSFRQSSSYEQYF

abundance: once
d_gene: NA
len: 15
j_gene: TRBJ2-4
v_gene: TRBV4-1
CDR3nt: TGCGCCAGCAGCCAAATATTGCAGGGGGGAAACATTCAGTACTTC
CDR3aa: CASSQILQGGNIQYF